The 9 T cell receptor beta chains listed next were all sequenced from one sample in a study of T cells in Graves' hyperthyroidism and ophthalmopathy (dated by TCRdb to about 2019). Library preparation was by multiplex PCR. Sequencing was performed on an Illumina HiSeq 2000. Amplification of TCR beta CDR3 regions was carried out from RNA transcripts. The TCR CDR3 was subjected to a first round of RT-PCR using the HTBI primer set and the Qiagen OneStep RT-PCR kit. TCRdb redid the processing of the public reads, applying fastp at Q25 and MiXCR, and retained in-frame beta chains. Rows with one shared CDR3 protein collapse into an entry with the most common genes and DNA. The sample includes 480,000 or so distinct CDR3 sequences, with about 46% observed a single time. The top ten constitute around 47% of the sample. The sample consisted of peripheral blood or thyroid tissue (not recorded which). These receptors were taken from an adult woman with Graves' disease, either hyperthyroidism or ophthalmopathy (not recorded which).

This chain uses TRBV10-3 with TRBJ2-5; 8 positions agree with TRBD1. The germline gives CDR1 ENHRY, CDR2 SYGVKD. Trimming at V came to 0 bases and at J to 5 bases, leaving 8 bases not matched to a gene. The length of the CDR3 is 16 residues. CDR3 coding DNA: TGTGCCATCAGTGAGTCGATTTCCAGGGGGCGTGAGACCCAGTACTTC. It specifies CAISESISRGRETQYF.

This clonotype was seen only once. This chain uses TRBV14 with TRBJ2-5; D is undetermined. The V end lost 1 base, the J end lost 5 bases, and 14 bases lay between the germline ends. The CDR3 is 15 amino acids. Germline CDR1 is SGHDN and CDR2 is FVKESK. CDR3 region: CASSQGRQLRETQYF. CDR3 DNA sequence: TGTGCCAGCAGCCAAGGACGGCAGCTGCGGGAGACCCAGTACTTC.

This chain joins TRBV27 and TRBJ1-1, with a possible D match to TRBD1 (6 bases). Trimming removed 6 bases from V and 5 bases from J, with 22 bases in between. Germline-derived CDR1 and CDR2 are MNHEY and SMNVEV (reference sequence). This CDR3 is 16 amino acids long. The CDR3 sequence is CASSQPGVGGRTEAFF. As DNA, the CDR3 is TGTGCCAGCAGCCAACCAGGGGTGGGGGGGCGGACTGAAGCTTTCTTT.

The CDR3 reads CASSPGTGYSGNTIYF. The DNA of the CDR3 is TGTGCCAGCAGCCCCGGGACAGGGTACTCTGGAAACACCATATATTTT. This chain connects TRBV14 to TRBJ1-3; TRBD1 aligns across 9 bases. Germline lookup yields CDR1 SGHDN and CDR2 FVKESK. With 4 bases clipped from V and 0 bases from J, the junction kept 4 bases outside the gene matches. This CDR3 comprises 16 residues.

In this sample, this clonotype turned up a few times. The chain links TRBV29-1 to TRBJ2-5, with 10 bases aligning to TRBD2. Trimming cost V 2 bases and J 4 bases; bases outside gene matches: 10. The germline gives CDR1 SQVTM, CDR2 ANQGSEA. The CDR3 contains 16 residues. The chain's CDR3 is CSVEPASGGAVETQYF. CDR3 DNA sequence: TGCAGCGTTGAACCGGCGAGCGGGGGGGCCGTAGAGACCCAGTACTTC.

This clonotype was observed many times. This clone may be a read error of a much larger clone one base away. The chain links TRBV28 to TRBJ1-2; 9 nucleotides line up with TRBD1. The trim removed 5 bases at V and 6 bases at J, leaving 1 base unmatched. The length of the CDR3 is 12 residues. Germline-derived CDR1 and CDR2 are MDHEN and SYDVKM. The CDR3 protein is CASSGTGNGYTF. CDR3 coding DNA: TGTGCCAGCAGTGGGACAGGGAATGGCTACACCTTC.

This chain joins TRBV10-3 and TRBJ2-5; 11 bases are a match to TRBD1. Germline values: CDR1 ENHRY, CDR2 SYGVKD. The CDR3 has 14 residues. V gave up 5 bases and J gave up 4 bases; unmatched junction bases: 3. The DNA for the CDR3 is TGTGCCATCAGTCGGACAGGGGGCGGAGAGACCCAGTACTTC. Protein: CAISRTGGGETQYF.

The rearrangement uses TRBV10-3 and TRBJ2-7, with D maybe TRBD2 (6 bases). From germline, CDR1 is ENHRY and CDR2 SYGVKD. The CDR3 totals 14 residues. Trimming took off 4 bases at V and 0 bases at J, with 10 bases between the two ends. Written as DNA, the CDR3 is TGTGCCATCAGTGGACGGGACTCCTCCTACGAGCAGTACTTC. Encoded protein: CAISGRDSSYEQYF.

This clonotype was recorded a few times. This chain links TRBV27 with TRBJ1-6; D remains unclear. There are 14 residues in the CDR3. From germline, CDR1 is MNHEY and CDR2 SMNVEV (reference sequence). V was clipped by 4 bases and J by 11 bases, with 15 bases between them. CDR3 loop: CASSSPSVGTPLHF. The CDR3 DNA follows: TGTGCCAGCAGTTCCCCCTCCGTAGGTACACCCCTCCACTTT.